Listed below are T cell receptor beta chains from one sample, sequenced in a study of T-cell reconstitution after alpha-beta-depleted transplantation in children. One entry per CDR3 protein, called by TCRdb with MiXCR from the PCR reads. The data contain some 600,000 distinct CDR3 sequences, about an eighth of them singletons. The sample was PBMCs, mostly from graft donor cells, taken 360 days after TCRalphabeta/CD19-depleted stem cell transplant. These receptors came from a male patient younger than 18 who had a stem cell transplant for acute myeloid leukemia, so the T cells may come from the graft donor. The CDR3 runs from the conserved cysteine through the conserved F or W. The order of the fields is D gene, CDR3 length, V gene, J gene, clone size, CDR3 protein, CDR3 DNA. D genes are given only for firm matches. Not all rows give a size; the values are once, few, many and, for expanded clones, a class.

-	14	TRBV28	TRBJ2-1	-	CASSQTPRGNEQFF	TGTGCCAGCAGTCAAACCCCTCGCGGGAATGAGCAGTTCTTC
TRBD2	17	TRBV6-2/TRBV6-3	TRBJ2-1	-	CASSSIILSGTYNEQFF	TGTGCCAGCAGTTCCATAATTCTTAGCGGGACCTACAATGAGCAGTTCTTC
-	16	TRBV6-5	TRBJ2-3	-	CASSYSVQGSLGTQYF	TGTGCCAGCAGTTACTCGGTACAGGGTTCACTTGGTACGCAGTATTTT
-	13	TRBV6-2/TRBV6-3	TRBJ2-1	-	CASREPSYNEQFF	TGTGCCTCTCGGGAGCCCTCCTACAATGAGCAGTTCTTC
-	13	TRBV12-3/TRBV12-4	TRBJ1-2	few	CASSFSTVEGYTF	TGTGCCAGCAGTTTCTCGACAGTGGAGGGCTACACCTTC
-	14	TRBV6-5	TRBJ1-5	-	CASSYSRESGPQHF	TGTGCCAGCAGTTACTCGAGGGAGTCGGGGCCCCAGCATTTT
TRBD2	21	TRBV28	TRBJ2-1	many	CASSFLPSDRLSGRPYNEQFF	TGTGCCAGCAGTTTTCTACCCTCGGACAGGCTAAGCGGGAGGCCTTACAATGAGCAGTTCTTC
-	15	TRBV2	TRBJ2-3	-	CASSEGQGHRDTQYF	TGTGCCAGCAGTGAAGGGCAGGGGCACCGGGATACGCAGTATTTT
TRBD2	18	TRBV4-1	TRBJ2-4	few	CASSPRGGRELAKNIQYF	TGCGCCAGCAGCCCCCGGGGGGGGAGGGAACTAGCCAAAAACATTCAGTACTTC
TRBD1	15	TRBV12-3/TRBV12-4	TRBJ1-4	few	CASSPATGAIEKLFF	TGTGCCAGCAGTCCTGCGACAGGGGCGATTGAAAAACTGTTTTTT
-	14	TRBV7-3	TRBJ2-5	few	CASSPSGGEETQYF	TGTGCCAGCAGCCCCAGTGGGGGAGAAGAGACCCAGTACTTC
TRBD2	17	TRBV6-5	TRBJ2-1	-	CASSYGGGLAGTDEQFF	TGTGCCAGCAGTTATGGGGGGGGACTAGCGGGAACGGATGAGCAGTTCTTC
TRBD1	14	TRBV6-2/TRBV6-3	TRBJ2-1	few	CASSLSRGMNEQFF	TGTGCCAGCAGTTTGAGCAGGGGGATGAATGAGCAGTTCTTC
TRBD2	16	TRBV28	TRBJ2-1	many	CASSLWTSGRDNEQFF	TGTGCCAGCAGTTTGTGGACTAGCGGGAGGGACAATGAGCAGTTCTTC
-	14	TRBV29-1	TRBJ2-1	-	CSVDSQVRVNEQFF	TGCAGCGTTGATTCTCAGGTCCGAGTCAATGAGCAGTTCTTC
TRBD2	15	TRBV9	TRBJ2-2	few	CASSDGLAGSWELFF	TGTGCCAGCAGCGATGGGCTAGCGGGTTCCTGGGAGCTGTTTTTT